This T cell receptor (beta chain) was documented in a study of vaccination and CD4 T cells after COVID-19. Across the whole study: Those taking part got two shots of either the BNT162b2 or the mRNA-1273 vaccine. Between diagnosis and the drawing of post-COVID samples lay a median 101 days (range 35 to 161). Study results and limitations: The researchers studied relatively few convalescent patients and omitted early post-infection timepoints.

Germline CDR1 SGHTA, CDR2 FQGNSA. The J segment lost 0 bases and the V segment lost 5 bases, leaving 10 bases of the junction unmatched. CDR3 length equals 16 residues. Cultured CD4+ T cell DNA was sequenced using the Oncomine TCR Beta short-read assay. Scientists extracted genomic DNA from CD4+ T cells grown in culture. TCRdb passed the PCR reads through MiXCR, listing each CDR3 protein once. The profile shows some 9,100 distinct CDR3 sequences, less than 45% of them singletons. Regarding treatment: approximately 11-day PBMC culture with coronavirus spike peptide pools or control peptides (ViraFEST assay). CD4+ T-cell collection from the unexposed donor predated the COVID-19 pandemic (2011-2018). ViraFEST relied on peptide pools to expand antigen-specific T cells; the TCRs were sequenced afterward. Concerning this clonotype itself: What it binds is unknown.

The clonotype comes from a human donor in good health. The material sequenced was CD4+ T cells from blood, cultured in vitro. V and J are TRBV7-2 and TRBJ2-7; TRBD1 matches 7 bases. CDR3 DNA sequence: TGTGCCAGCAGCATATACTCGGGACAGACCTCCTACGAGCAGTACTTC. Its protein product is CASSIYSGQTSYEQYF.